This TCR beta chain was sequenced in a study of siplizumab effects on memory and regulatory T cells (dated by TCRdb to the late 2010s). With respect to the entire study: The study examined how the anti-CD2 antibody siplizumab affects alloreactive T-cell subsets in allogeneic mixed lymphocyte reactions built from human PBMCs. Broader findings and caveats from the paper: The suppressive function of proliferating Tregs from siplizumab cultures was not functionally confirmed. For roughly 75-97% of proliferating CD4+ or CD8+ clones, no naive or memory phenotype could be assigned. Because sequences below about 10^-5 frequency were poorly captured, only a minor fraction of alloreactive clones could be mapped to unstimulated subsets. Among mappable alloreactive CD4+ clones, the Treg-derived fraction averaged around 69% with siplizumab versus around 25% in control reactions. Unstimulated naive T cells appeared to be more diverse than memory T cells, and naive cells seemed to make a substantial contribution to the alloresponse. The cumulative frequency of alloreactive sequences that could be traced back to unstimulated CD4+ memory T cells was significantly reduced by siplizumab.

Library preparation used the immunoSEQ multiplex PCR assay. Each sample had 90,000 to 100,000 TCR templates assayed by the deep sequencing platform. Genomic DNA extracted from sorted T cells was used for TCRbeta CDR3 sequencing. The authors' pipeline ran thus. The R programming language was used for the clonal analysis of the TCRbeta CDR3 data. Alloreactive CD4+ and CD8+ clones were identified by comparing unstimulated samples to CFSE-low samples taken after the reaction. Regulatory or non-regulatory origin was assigned to alloreactive CD4+ clones by matching of sequences to sorted unstimulated Treg and non-Treg repertoires. TCRdb re-hosts the immuneACCESS table, in-frame sequences only. Its copies lack some clones; in the studies checked, an unresolved V gene accounts for under half of them, and the cause for the rest is not known. For V, J and clone size, that table is used; D and trimming come from the DNA. The sample table lists fewer than 100,000 clones, roughly 94% of them with a count of one. The top ten constitute 15% to 20% of the sample.

V sheds 1 base and J sheds 0 bases, leaving 6 bases between their ends. For CDR1 and CDR2, the germline V gene lists SGHTA and FQGNSA. There are 14 amino acids in the CDR3, from cysteine to phenylalanine inclusive. Only the CDR3 region is kept as DNA, spanning 42 bases read in frame from base 1. Notes on this clone: It lacks a known antigen. Base-call qualities are not available, and no considerably larger clone is one nucleotide away.

Sorted unstimulated T cells and proliferating T cells recovered from mixed lymphocyte reactions were subjected to TCRbeta CDR3 sequencing. Fresh whole blood from fewer than 12 HLA-typed healthy donors was used to isolate PBMCs. The sequence derives from a human donor in good health. The sample comprised CD8+ T cells sorted from blood. Rearrangement joined TRBV7-2 to TRBJ1-1; there is no confident call for the D gene. The CDR3 corresponds to CASSLGSMNTEAFF. The sequenced DNA is TGTGCCAGCAGCTTAGGGTCCATGAACACTGAAGCTTTCTTT.